Each of the 13 T cell receptor beta chains below was sequenced from the same sample in a study of blood T cell repertoires in COVID-19. TCRdb's table, derived via immunoSEQ multiplex PCR, lists solely in-frame clones and lacks some. The table records approximately 86,000 clones, over 80% of them present only once. Sequencing was done on a sample of peripheral blood. The receptors here all came from a man between 50 and 59 years old with acute or convalescent COVID-19.

This chain uses TRBV10-3 with TRBJ1-1; weak D call: TRBD1 (6 bases). Germline V gene sequence: CDR1 ENHRY, CDR2 SYGVKD. The CDR3 is made up of 14 amino acids. Trimming left V 5 bases short and J 0 bases short, with 10 bases between. The CDR3 protein is CAISIGGVNTEAFF. The CDR3 DNA is TGTGCCATCAGTATAGGGGGGGTGAACACTGAAGCTTTCTTT.

This chain joins TRBV5-6 and TRBJ2-5; 8 bases line up with TRBD2. The V segment lost 2 bases and the J segment 2 bases; nucleotides outside the gene matches: 11. Looked up from germline, CDR1 is SGHDT and CDR2 is YYEEEE. The CDR3 is 17 residues long. CDR3 sequence (DNA): TGTGCCAGCAGCTTAGGTCTAGCGGGCCTGGGGCAAGAGACCCAGTACTTC. Its translation is CASSLGLAGLGQETQYF.

This rearrangement joins TRBV10-2 to TRBJ2-7, with TRBD1 as a possible D gene (6 bases). Germline V gives CDR1 WSHSY, CDR2 SAAADI. This CDR3 comprises 16 residues. Trimming shortened V by 0 bases and J by 3 bases, and 15 bases separated the two germline ends. The CDR3 region is CASSESREGEGYEQYF. For the CDR3, the DNA is TGCGCCAGCAGTGAGTCTAGAGAGGGGGAAGGCTACGAGCAGTACTTC.

CDR3 DNA: TGTGCCAGCAGCCCGGGTAGCGGGAGGGCCTACGAGCAGTACTTC. Translating gives CASSPGSGRAYEQYF. This sequence joins TRBV11-2 and TRBJ2-7; TRBD2 matches at 11 bases. This CDR3 has 15 amino acids. The germline V gene encodes CDR1 SGHAT and CDR2 FQNNGV. The junction had 5 bases not matched to a gene; V was cut back by 5 bases and J by 2 bases.

V and J are TRBV10-3 and TRBJ2-1, with TRBD2 as a possible D gene (6 bases). V lost 7 bases to trimming and J lost 7 bases, with 14 bases between them. The CDR3 has 13 residues. Germline V CDR1 and CDR2: ENHRY, SYGVKD. The chain's CDR3 is CAITDYSGNEQFF. The CDR3 region has the DNA TGTGCCATCACGGATTACAGCGGGAATGAGCAGTTCTTC.

This chain connects TRBV6-5 to TRBJ2-7; possible D gene TRBD1, 6 bases. CDR3 length: 11 amino acids. V lost 7 bases to trimming and J lost 4 bases, with 8 bases between them. CDR1 is MNHEY, CDR2 SVGAGI, per germline. CDR3 nucleotides: TGTGCCAGCAAGGGACATTACGAGCAGTACTTC. This sequence encodes CASKGHYEQYF.

The genes are TRBV11-2 and TRBJ1-6, with a tentative D call TRBD1 (5 bases). Trimming took 1 base from V and 9 from J, leaving 16 bases between them. CDR3 length: 16 amino acids. Germline V gene sequence: CDR1 SGHAT, CDR2 FQNNGV. The CDR3 nucleotides read TGTGCCAGCAGCTTAGGCTATCAGGGAGGGAGTTCACCCCTCCACTTT. It is translated as CASSLGYQGGSSPLHF.

This chain links TRBV5-5 with TRBJ1-4; 8 bases agree with TRBD1. This CDR3 has 16 residues. The V gene end was trimmed by 2 bases and the J gene end by 8 bases; junction bases not matched to a gene: 11. Germline V CDR1 and CDR2: SGHKS, YYEKEE (reference sequence). The CDR3 coding sequence is TGTGCCAGCAGCTTCACCCTGGACAGGGCCGGGGAAAAACTGTTTTTT. Its protein is CASSFTLDRAGEKLFF.

V is TRBV2 and J is TRBJ2-1; D is perhaps TRBD1 (7 bases). This CDR3 is 15 amino acids long. CDR1 is SNHLY, CDR2 FYNNEI, per germline. The V and J ends lost 1 base and 6 bases respectively, with 13 bases between them. CDR3 bases: TGTGCCAGCAGTGAAGGCGGGACAGCCCGCAATGAGCAGTTCTTC. This codes for CASSEGGTARNEQFF.

A single count supports this clone. J is TRBJ1-1 and V is TRBV9, with a tentative D call TRBD1 (6 bases). This CDR3 contains 14 residues. Trimming removed 3 bases from V and 1 base from J, with 10 bases in between. Germline V gene data show CDR1 as SGDLS and CDR2 as YYNGEE. This CDR3 is CASSGQVSNTEAFF. The CDR3 DNA reads TGTGCCAGCAGCGGACAGGTCTCGAACACTGAAGCTTTCTTT.

This chain connects TRBV11-2 to TRBJ1-1; weak D call: TRBD1 (5 bases). The germline CDR1 and CDR2 sequences are SGHAT and FQNNGV. V gave up 6 bases and J gave up 0 bases, with 14 bases separating them. The CDR3 has 15 amino acids. The CDR3 DNA reads as TGTGCCAGCAGAGATTCAGGGTCCATGAACACTGAAGCTTTCTTT. Translating it yields CASRDSGSMNTEAFF.

The V call is TRBV29-1, the J call TRBJ1-5; a possible D gene is TRBD1 (5 bases). Looked up from germline, CDR1 is SQVTM and CDR2 is ANQGSEA. CDR3 length equals 13 residues. The V gene lost 4 bases and the J gene lost 4 bases, with 11 bases spanning the gap. The CDR3 loop reads CSVGGEGNQPQHF. The CDR3 DNA follows: TGCAGCGTTGGGGGGGAAGGTAATCAGCCCCAGCATTTT. The full variable domain, with the rest looked up from reference TRBV29-1 and TRBJ1-5, is SAVISQKPSRDICQRGTSLTIQCQVDSQVTMMFWYRQQPGQSLTLIATANQGSEATYESGFVIDKFPISRPNLTFSTLTVSNMSPEDSSIYLCSVGGEGNQPQHFGDGTRLSIL.

DNA of the CDR3: TGTGCCAGCAGCTTAGCGACAACCGGGACAGGGGGCAATTCACCCCTCCACTTT. Amino acid sequence: CASSLATTGTGGNSPLHF. This chain connects TRBV13 to TRBJ1-6; TRBD1 matches 12 bases. Germline lookup yields CDR1 PRHDT and CDR2 FYEKMQ (reference sequence). CDR3 length equals 18 residues. V shed 1 base, J shed 7 bases, and the junction held 8 bases outside the gene matches.